Shown below are 11 T cell receptor beta chains from a single sample sequenced in a study of T cells in Graves' hyperthyroidism and ophthalmopathy. Amplification of TCR beta CDR3 regions used RNA as the template. TCR CDR3 regions were first amplified by RT-PCR with HTBI primers. TCRdb reprocessed the multiplex PCR reads via MiXCR and lists one record per CDR3 protein. The data contain over 700,000 distinct CDR3 sequences, 15% to 20% of them singletons. Source material: blood. The receptors here all came from a woman aged 45-60 years with Graves' hyperthyroidism that later progressed to Graves' ophthalmopathy.

This clonotype was found many times. The junction departs from germline at one end; a sequencing error may be responsible. The chain has TRBV20-1 and TRBJ2-7; a possible D gene is TRBD2 (5 bases). Germline V gene sequence: CDR1 DFQATT, CDR2 SNEGSKA (reference sequence). The CDR3 spans 13 residues. The CDR3 nucleotides are TGCAGTACTAGTATCAGTACCTCCTACGAGCAGTACTTC. Its protein product is CSTSISTSYEQYF.

As for this clonotype: Possible read error: a much larger clone is one base away. The chain has TRBV3-1 and TRBJ2-2, with D possibly TRBD2 on 6 matching bases. The germline V gene encodes CDR1 LGHDT and CDR2 YNNKEL (reference sequence). The CDR3 is made up of 15 amino acids. The CDR3 here is CASSQSSPGTGGLFF. CDR3 nucleotide sequence: TGTGCCAGCAGCCAATCGAGCCCGGGAACCGGGGGGCTGTTTTTT. Combining the CDR3 with reference TRBV3-1 and TRBJ2-2 gives the whole variable domain DTAVSQTPKYLVTQMGNDKSIKCEQNLGHDTMYWYKQDSKKFLKIMFSYNNKELIINETVPNRFSPKSPDKAHLNLHINSLELGDSAVYFCASSQSSPGTGGLFFGEGSRLTVL.

This clonotype was detected many times. The chain combines TRBV9 with TRBJ2-1, with D possibly being TRBD2 (5 bases). V lost 2 bases, J lost 0 bases, and 12 bases lay in between. Per germline, CDR1 SGDLS and CDR2 YYNGEE. The CDR3 is 16 amino acids. The CDR3 region has the DNA TGTGCCAGCAGCGTTTATAGCGCCAGCTCCTACAATGAGCAGTTCTTC. Translation gives CASSVYSASSYNEQFF.

Ten or more counts support this clonotype. The chain combines TRBV7-3 with TRBJ2-1; 14 bases line up with TRBD2. Germline V gives CDR1 SGHTA, CDR2 FQGTGA. With 5 bases clipped from V and 2 bases from J, the junction kept 8 bases outside the gene matches. The length of the CDR3 is 18 residues. CDR3 nucleotide sequence: TGTGCCAGCAGCCCAGGACTAGCGGGGGGTCCCCCCTACAATGAGCAGTTCTTC. This codes for CASSPGLAGGPPYNEQFF.

This clonotype was observed a few times. Being one base from a much bigger clone, this may be a read error. DNA of the CDR3: TGCAGTGCTAGAGAGACCCCTCGGGGTGTGAGCAATCAGCCCCAGCATTTT. Translated: CSARETPRGVSNQPQHF. The V and J genes are TRBV20-1 and TRBJ1-5; D is unclear. Germline-derived CDR1 and CDR2 are DFQATT and SNEGSKA (reference sequence). The CDR3 extends over 17 amino acids. Between the trimmed V and J ends, which lost 0 bases and 1 base, there was a span of 16 bases.

The chain links TRBV6-1 to TRBJ1-1, with 11 bases matching TRBD1. Unmatched junction bases numbered 5, after V lost 6 bases and J lost 5 bases. Per the germline V gene, CDR1 is MNHNS and CDR2 is SASEGT. This CDR3 is 14 amino acids long. The CDR3 nucleotides read TGTGCCAGCAGCCGGACAGGGGGCTTTACTGAAGCTTTCTTT. Protein: CASSRTGGFTEAFF.

This clonotype was detected a few times. V is TRBV3-1 and J is TRBJ2-6; no definite D call. This CDR3 contains 14 residues. Germline V gene data show CDR1 as LGHDT and CDR2 as YNNKEL (reference sequence). The germline V and J ends were trimmed by 1 base and 1 base, with 2 bases remaining between them. The CDR3 protein is CASSQVSGANVLTF. The CDR3 bases are TGTGCCAGCAGCCAAGTGTCTGGGGCCAACGTCCTGACTTTC.

The chain is built from TRBV6-1 and TRBJ2-7; no definite D call. Per the germline V gene, CDR1 is MNHNS and CDR2 is SASEGT. CDR3 length: 14 amino acids. V dropped 5 bases and J dropped 1 base, with 12 bases sitting between them. This CDR3 is CASSPPKASYEQYF. CDR3 DNA: TGTGCCAGCAGTCCGCCGAAGGCGTCCTACGAGCAGTACTTC.

This clonotype has at least ten counts. As DNA, the CDR3 is TGTGCCAGCAGTGGGGACAGCCTCACAGATACGCAGTATTTT. It translates to CASSGDSLTDTQYF. The chain employs TRBV6-1 and TRBJ2-3, with 7 nucleotides matching TRBD1. The germline V gene encodes CDR1 MNHNS and CDR2 SASEGT. The CDR3 is made up of 14 amino acids. With 4 bases clipped from V and 2 bases from J, the junction kept 3 bases outside the gene matches.

V and J are TRBV7-8 and TRBJ2-7; 8 bases agree with TRBD1. CDR3 length: 15 amino acids. Germline values: CDR1 SGHVS, CDR2 FQNEAQ. The trim removed 2 bases at V and 6 bases at J, leaving 9 bases unmatched. The CDR3 DNA is TGTGCCAGCAGCTTAATCGCCGGACAGGGCTCCGAGCAGTACTTC. Its translation is CASSLIAGQGSEQYF.

V gene TRBV10-1 combines with J gene TRBJ2-1; no clear D gene. The ends were cut back, 3 bases at V and 7 bases at J, with 10 bases in the middle. CDR3 length: 13 residues. CDR1 WNHNN and CDR2 SYGVQD come from the germline V gene (reference sequence). The CDR3 is CASSDSRSNEQFF. In DNA form, the CDR3 reads TGCGCCAGCAGTGATTCCAGGTCAAATGAGCAGTTCTTC.